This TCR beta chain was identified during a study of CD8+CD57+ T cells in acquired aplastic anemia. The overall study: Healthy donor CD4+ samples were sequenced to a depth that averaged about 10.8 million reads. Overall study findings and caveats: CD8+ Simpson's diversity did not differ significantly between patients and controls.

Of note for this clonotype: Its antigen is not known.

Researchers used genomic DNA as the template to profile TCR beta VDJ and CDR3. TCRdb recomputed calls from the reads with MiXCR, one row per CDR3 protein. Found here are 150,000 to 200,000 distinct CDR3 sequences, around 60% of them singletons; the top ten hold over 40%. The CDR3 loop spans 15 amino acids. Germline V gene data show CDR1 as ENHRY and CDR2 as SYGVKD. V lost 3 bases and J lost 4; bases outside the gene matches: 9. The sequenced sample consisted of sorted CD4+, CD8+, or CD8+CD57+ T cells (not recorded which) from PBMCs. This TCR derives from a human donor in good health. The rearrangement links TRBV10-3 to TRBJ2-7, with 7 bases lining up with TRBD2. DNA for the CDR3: TGTGCCATCAGTGAATACAAGCGGGAAAGATACGAGCAGTACTTC. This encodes CAISEYKRERYEQYF.